The 10 T cell receptor beta chains below come from one sample, sequenced in a study of T cells in tuberculosis. Clones were read by immunoSEQ multiplex PCR, and TCRdb kept only the in-frame ones, dropping some. The sample has tens of thousands of clones, approximately 86% seen once. Time point denoted: new active TB diagnosis, blood taken before or within 7 days of starting treatment. Sample: PBMCs, taken at tuberculosis diagnosis. Every receptor here comes from an adult with tuberculosis.

This clone was counted a few times. V gene TRBV30 combines with J gene TRBJ1-2; D might be TRBD1 (6 bases). Germline V gene lookup returns CDR1 GTSNPN and CDR2 SVGIG (reference sequence). With 5 bases removed from V and 5 bases from J, the gap between germline ends came to 12 bases. CDR3 length: 12 amino acids. The CDR3 DNA reads TGTGCCTGGGAACAGGGAGGGTATGGCTACACCTTC. This sequence encodes CAWEQGGYGYTF.

The chain couples TRBV5-1 to TRBJ1-2; possible D gene TRBD1, 6 bases. The CDR3 is made up of 15 amino acids. In germline, CDR1 is SGHRS, CDR2 YFSETQ. V shed 0 bases and J shed 2 bases, with 11 bases lying between them. CDR3 amino acids: CASSLEAGANYGYTF. The CDR3 DNA reads as TGCGCCAGCAGCTTGGAAGCAGGGGCAAACTATGGCTACACCTTC. Complete variable domain (other parts from reference TRBV5-1 and TRBJ1-2): KAGVTQTPRYLIKTRGQQVTLSCSPISGHRSVSWYQQTPGQGLQFLFEYFSETQRNKGNFPGRFSGRQFSNSRSEMNVSTLELGDSALYLCASSLEAGANYGYTFGSGTRLTVV.

This chain links TRBV5-1 with TRBJ1-3, with D hard to call. Germline CDR1 is SGHRS and CDR2 is YFSETQ. V lost 4 bases to trimming and J lost 0 bases, with 8 bases between them. The CDR3 extends over 14 amino acids. Here the CDR3 DNA reads TGCGCCAGCAGCAGAGAGAGCTCTGGAAACACCATATATTTT. Its translation is CASSRESSGNTIYF. The entire variable domain, with the rest obtained from reference TRBV5-1 and TRBJ1-3, is as follows: KAGVTQTPRYLIKTRGQQVTLSCSPISGHRSVSWYQQTPGQGLQFLFEYFSETQRNKGNFPGRFSGRQFSNSRSEMNVSTLELGDSALYLCASSRESSGNTIYFGEGSWLTVV.

This clone was recorded a few times. The CDR3 region is CASSSLRRLFSGELFF. Here the CDR3 DNA reads TGTGCCAGCAGTTCTTTGAGGCGACTGTTTTCCGGGGAGCTGTTTTTT. The V call is TRBV28, the J call TRBJ2-2, with D hard to call. Germline V gives CDR1 MDHEN, CDR2 SYDVKM. V shed 4 bases and J shed 6 bases, with 18 bases lying between them. The CDR3 has 16 residues. Complete variable domain (other parts from reference TRBV28 and TRBJ2-2): DVKVTQSSRYLVKRTGEKVFLECVQDMDHENMFWYRQDPGLGLRLIYFSYDVKMKEKGDIPEGYSVSREKKERFSLILESASTNQTSMYLCASSSLRRLFSGELFFGEGSRLTVL.

The rearrangement links TRBV6-4 to TRBJ1-2; 10 nucleotides line up with TRBD1. CDR1 and CDR2 from the germline V gene are MRHNA and SNTAGT. The CDR3 has 14 residues. V was clipped by 2 bases and J by 5 bases; unmatched bases: 2. The CDR3 spells CASSDVGQGYGYTF. In DNA, the CDR3 is TGTGCCAGCAGTGACGTGGGACAGGGGTATGGCTACACCTTC.

The chain is built from TRBV5-4 and TRBJ1-4; maybe TRBD1 (5 bases). CDR1 is SGHNT and CDR2 is YYREEE in the germline V gene (reference sequence). V lost 3 bases and J lost 7, with 13 bases in between. There are 14 residues in the CDR3. The CDR3, as DNA: TGTGCCAGCAGCTCTCCGGGGGGAGGTGAAAAACTGTTTTTT. This gives the protein CASSSPGGGEKLFF.

DNA of the CDR3: TGCGCCAGCAGCAAATCAGACAGGGAAGCTGGAAACACCATATATTTT. It is translated as CASSKSDREAGNTIYF. This chain joins TRBV5-1 and TRBJ1-3, with 7 bases aligning to TRBD1. The CDR3 spans 16 residues. V trimming: 4 bases; J trimming: 2 bases; junction bases outside the gene matches: 9. The germline CDR1 and CDR2 sequences are SGHRS and YFSETQ.

The V and J genes are TRBV19 and TRBJ2-1; a weak D match, TRBD2 (6 bases). V lost 10 bases to trimming and J lost 6 bases, with 16 bases between them. Germline lookup yields CDR1 LNHDA and CDR2 SQIVND (reference sequence). CDR3 length: 13 residues. CDR3 coding DNA: TGTGCCAATCAACATGAGGGACTCAATGAGCAGTTCTTC. It encodes CANQHEGLNEQFF.

The CDR3 DNA sequence: TGTGCCAGCAGTTTATTGGGACAGGGACGGGAGACCCAGTACTTC. It yields the protein CASSLLGQGRETQYF. The chain carries TRBV27 and TRBJ2-5, with 9 bases lining up with TRBD1. Looked up from germline, CDR1 is MNHEY and CDR2 is SMNVEV (reference sequence). After removal of 1 base from V and 5 bases from J, the junction contained 5 bases not matched to a gene. The CDR3 has 15 amino acids.

J is TRBJ2-1 and V is TRBV6-6; TRBD1 matches 8 bases. The CDR3 length is 15 residues. The V segment lost 6 bases and the J segment 0 bases; nucleotides outside the gene matches: 4. Germline V lookup: CDR1 MNHNY, CDR2 SVGAGI (reference sequence). The CDR3: CASSLTGVSYNEQFF. The CDR3 DNA reads TGTGCCAGCAGCCTGACAGGGGTCTCCTACAATGAGCAGTTCTTC.